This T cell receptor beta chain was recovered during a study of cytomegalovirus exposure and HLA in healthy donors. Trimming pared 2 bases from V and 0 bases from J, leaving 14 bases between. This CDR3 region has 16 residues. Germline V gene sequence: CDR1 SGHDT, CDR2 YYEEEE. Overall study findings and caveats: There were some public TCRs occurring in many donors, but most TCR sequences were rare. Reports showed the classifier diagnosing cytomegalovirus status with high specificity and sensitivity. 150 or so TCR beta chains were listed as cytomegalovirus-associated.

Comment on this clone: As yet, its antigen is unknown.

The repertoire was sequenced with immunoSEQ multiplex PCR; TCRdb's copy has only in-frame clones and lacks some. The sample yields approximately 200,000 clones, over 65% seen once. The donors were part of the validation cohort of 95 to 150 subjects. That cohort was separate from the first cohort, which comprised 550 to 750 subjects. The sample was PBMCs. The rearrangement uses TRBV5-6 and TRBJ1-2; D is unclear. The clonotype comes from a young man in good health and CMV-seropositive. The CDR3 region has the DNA TGTGCCAGCAGCTTCTCCAGAGGGCTCACTAACTATGGCTACACCTTC. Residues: CASSFSRGLTNYGYTF. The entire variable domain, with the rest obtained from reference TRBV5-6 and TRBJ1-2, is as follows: DAGVTQSPTHLIKTRGQQVTLRCSPKSGHDTVSWYQQALGQGPQFIFQYYEEEERQRGNFPDRFSGHQFPNYSSELNVNALLLGDSALYLCASSFSRGLTNYGYTFGSGTRLTVV.